Listed here are 14 T cell receptor beta chains from one sample, sequenced in a study of T cell responses to AZD1222 COVID-19 vaccine. Libraries were prepared by immunoSEQ multiplex PCR; TCRdb keeps only in-frame clonotypes and omits some of them. The sample has over 100,000 clones, 70% to 90% seen once. This material consisted of peripheral blood, taken on day 0 of AZD1222 vaccination. The receptors derive from an adult in good health.

The chain carries TRBV9 and TRBJ2-1; maybe TRBD1 (6 bases). V was cut by 3 bases and J by 3 bases, with 13 bases left in between. Germline V gene data show CDR1 as SGDLS and CDR2 as YYNGEE. The CDR3 runs to 15 residues. The CDR3 DNA reads TGTGCCAGCAGCGGCCGGGACACGGGCTACAATGAGCAGTTCTTC. This encodes CASSGRDTGYNEQFF.

The rearrangement links TRBV5-1 to TRBJ1-1; 8 bases match TRBD1. Trimming removed 4 bases from V and 4 bases from J; junction bases left unmatched: 3. The CDR3 contains 13 residues. CDR1 is SGHRS, CDR2 YFSETQ, per germline. In DNA form, the CDR3 reads TGCGCCAGCAGCCCAGGGGGCCTCACTGAAGCTTTCTTT. Its translation: CASSPGGLTEAFF.

This rearrangement joins TRBV5-1 to TRBJ1-4, with TRBD1 identical over 9 bases. Trimming at V came to 5 bases and at J to 8 bases, leaving 7 bases not matched to a gene. In germline, CDR1 is SGHRS, CDR2 YFSETQ. This CDR3 comprises 14 residues. The CDR3, as DNA: TGCGCCAGCAGATCCGGGACAGGGAGAGAAAAACTGTTTTTT. Its protein product is CASRSGTGREKLFF.

In its sample, this clone was seen once. The rearrangement links TRBV30 to TRBJ2-2; D perhaps matches TRBD1 (6 bases). There are 16 residues in the CDR3. The V gene lost 2 bases and the J gene lost 8 bases, with 21 bases spanning the gap. Per germline, CDR1 GTSNPN and CDR2 SVGIG (reference sequence). The CDR3 DNA sequence: TGTGCCTGGAGTTTGATGGGGACACAACGTACGGGGGAGCTGTTTTTT. It codes for CAWSLMGTQRTGELFF.

The chain combines TRBV5-1 with TRBJ2-3; a possible D gene is TRBD2 (6 bases). V was shortened by 3 bases and J by 4 bases, with 9 bases between the two germline ends. The CDR3 extends over 13 amino acids. Per the germline V gene, CDR1 is SGHRS and CDR2 is YFSETQ. The CDR3 here is CASSWTGADTQYF. CDR3 DNA sequence: TGCGCCAGCAGCTGGACGGGGGCAGATACGCAGTATTTT.

This clone was detected only once. J is TRBJ1-1 and V is TRBV3-1 (or the pseudogene TRBV3-2); TRBD1 might be the D (5 bases). The CDR3 spans 15 residues. Trimming removed 1 base from V and 1 base from J, with 10 bases in between. Germline V gene lookup returns CDR1 LGHDT and CDR2 YNNKEL (reference sequence). The CDR3 bases are TGTGCCAGCAGCCAAGTACCAGGGTCGAACACTGAAGCTTTCTTT. Amino acids: CASSQVPGSNTEAFF.

This clone was found once. V and J are TRBV10-3 and TRBJ2-1; 7 nucleotides agree with TRBD2. From germline, CDR1 is ENHRY and CDR2 SYGVKD. This CDR3 comprises 14 residues. J was trimmed by 6 bases and V by 6 bases; bases with no gene match: 8. The DNA for the CDR3 is TGTGCCATCAGCCCCACTAGCGCCGCCAATGAGCAGTTCTTC. Its translation is CAISPTSAANEQFF.

The chain recombines TRBV27 with TRBJ1-1; 7 nucleotides match TRBD1. The junction had 2 bases not matched to a gene; V was cut back by 5 bases and J by 5 bases. The germline gives CDR1 MNHEY, CDR2 SMNVEV (reference sequence). CDR3 length equals 12 residues. Here the CDR3 reads CASSNRGTEAFF. The CDR3 bases are TGTGCCAGCAGTAACAGGGGTACTGAAGCTTTCTTT.

The chain uses TRBV11-2 and TRBJ2-1, with D possibly TRBD2 on 5 matching bases. The length of the CDR3 is 14 residues. Trimming left V 1 base short and J 11 bases short, with 15 bases between. CDR1 is SGHAT and CDR2 is FQNNGV in the germline V gene. The CDR3: CASSLGFTGRKQFF. CDR3 nucleotides: TGTGCCAGCAGCTTAGGTTTTACGGGGAGAAAGCAGTTCTTC.

Notes on this clone: The same CDR3 is also encoded by other DNA sequences in this sample. The J gene is TRBJ2-7, the V gene TRBV30; D is possibly TRBD2 (5 bases). CDR1 is GTSNPN, CDR2 SVGIG, per germline (reference sequence). The V end was cut by 3 bases, the J end by 2 bases, with 8 bases between. CDR3 length: 12 residues. This CDR3 is CAWSPGTYEQYF. Written as DNA, the CDR3 is TGTGCCTGGAGCCCGGGAACCTACGAGCAGTACTTC.

This clone was counted once. V and J are TRBV5-1 and TRBJ2-1; 8 bases align to TRBD2. Unmatched junction bases numbered 4, after V lost 2 bases and J lost 6 bases. CDR3 length: 14 residues. Per the germline V gene, CDR1 is SGHRS and CDR2 is YFSETQ. CDR3 coding DNA: TGCGCCAGCAGCTTAAGGCTAGCGGGCAATGAGCAGTTCTTC. As protein: CASSLRLAGNEQFF.

This clone was picked up one time. This chain connects TRBV3-1 (or the pseudogene TRBV3-2) to TRBJ1-4; TRBD1 matches at 8 bases. The CDR3 length is 15 residues. Germline-derived CDR1 and CDR2 are LGHDT and YNNKEL (reference sequence). V dropped 3 bases and J dropped 1; count of bases not matched to a gene: 1. The CDR3 bases are TGTGCCAGCAGCCACGGGACAGGAACTAATGAAAAACTGTTTTTT. This encodes CASSHGTGTNEKLFF.

V usage is TRBV6-1 and J usage is TRBJ2-1; possibly TRBD1 for D (5 bases). Germline V gives CDR1 MNHNS, CDR2 SASEGT. V dropped 2 bases and J dropped 8 bases, with 13 bases sitting between them. This CDR3 is 14 amino acids long. In nucleotides, the CDR3 is TGTGCCAGCAGTGAACAGCCCCTAGGGGATGAGCAGTTCTTC. Encoded protein: CASSEQPLGDEQFF.

This chain links TRBV28 with TRBJ1-2; tentatively, D is TRBD1 (5 bases). Germline loops: CDR1 MDHEN, CDR2 SYDVKM. The CDR3 runs 15 residues. V was pared by 10 bases and J by 4 bases, with 22 bases between. CDR3 coding DNA: TGTGCCATCAAACCGGGGCAGGGACGGGGCTATGGCTACACCTTC. Its protein product is CAIKPGQGRGYGYTF.